This T cell receptor (beta chain) was observed in a study of cytomegalovirus exposure and HLA in healthy donors. The study, taken as a whole, reports: In presence/absence analyses, roughly uniform sequencing depth across donors was assumed.

This clone was counted between two and nine times. The antigen remains undetermined. This CDR3 spans 13 amino acids. Per germline, CDR1 SNHLY and CDR2 FYNNEI. V was cut by 5 bases and J by 3 bases, with 10 bases left in between. PCR involved 60 Vbeta and 13 Jbeta primers. Assay used: immunoSEQ multiplex PCR; TCRdb lists only in-frame clones, some missing. The table lists roughly 87,000 clones, around 75% of them singletons. This sequence was found in a middle-aged woman in good health and CMV-seropositive. The sample taken for sequencing was PBMCs. V is TRBV2 and J is TRBJ1-1; tentatively, D is TRBD1 (5 bases). The CDR3: CASSYDRDTEAFF. The CDR3 region has the DNA TGTGCCAGCAGTTACGACAGAGACACTGAAGCTTTCTTT. The full variable domain, completed using reference TRBV2 and TRBJ1-1, is EPEVTQTPSHQVTQMGQEVILRCVPISNHLYFYWYRQILGQKVEFLVSFYNNEISEKSEIFDDQFSVERPDGSNFTLKIRSTKLEDSAMYFCASSYDRDTEAFFGQGTRLTVV.